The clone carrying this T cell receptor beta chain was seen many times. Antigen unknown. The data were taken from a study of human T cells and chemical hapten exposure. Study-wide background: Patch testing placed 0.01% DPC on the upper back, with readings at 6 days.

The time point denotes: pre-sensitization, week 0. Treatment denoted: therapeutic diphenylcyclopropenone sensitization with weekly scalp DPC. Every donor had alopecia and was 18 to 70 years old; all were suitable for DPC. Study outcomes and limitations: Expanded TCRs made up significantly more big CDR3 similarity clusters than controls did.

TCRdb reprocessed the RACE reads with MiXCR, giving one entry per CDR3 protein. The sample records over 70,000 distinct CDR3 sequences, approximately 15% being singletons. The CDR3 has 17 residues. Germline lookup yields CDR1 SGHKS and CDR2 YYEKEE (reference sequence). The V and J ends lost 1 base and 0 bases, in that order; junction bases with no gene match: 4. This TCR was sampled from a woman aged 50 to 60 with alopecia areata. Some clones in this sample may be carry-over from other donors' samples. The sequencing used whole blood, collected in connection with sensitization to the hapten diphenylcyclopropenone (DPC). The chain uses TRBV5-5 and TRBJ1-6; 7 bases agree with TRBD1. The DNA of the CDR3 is TGTGCCAGCAGCTTGCGGGACAGCAGCTCCTATAATTCACCCCTCCACTTT. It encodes CASSLRDSSSYNSPLHF. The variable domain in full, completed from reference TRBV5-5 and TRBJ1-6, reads DAGVTQSPTHLIKTRGQQVTLRCSPISGHKSVSWYQQVLGQGPQFIFQYYEKEERGRGNFPDRFSARQFPNYSSELNVNALLLGDSALYLCASSLRDSSSYNSPLHFGNGTRLTVT.